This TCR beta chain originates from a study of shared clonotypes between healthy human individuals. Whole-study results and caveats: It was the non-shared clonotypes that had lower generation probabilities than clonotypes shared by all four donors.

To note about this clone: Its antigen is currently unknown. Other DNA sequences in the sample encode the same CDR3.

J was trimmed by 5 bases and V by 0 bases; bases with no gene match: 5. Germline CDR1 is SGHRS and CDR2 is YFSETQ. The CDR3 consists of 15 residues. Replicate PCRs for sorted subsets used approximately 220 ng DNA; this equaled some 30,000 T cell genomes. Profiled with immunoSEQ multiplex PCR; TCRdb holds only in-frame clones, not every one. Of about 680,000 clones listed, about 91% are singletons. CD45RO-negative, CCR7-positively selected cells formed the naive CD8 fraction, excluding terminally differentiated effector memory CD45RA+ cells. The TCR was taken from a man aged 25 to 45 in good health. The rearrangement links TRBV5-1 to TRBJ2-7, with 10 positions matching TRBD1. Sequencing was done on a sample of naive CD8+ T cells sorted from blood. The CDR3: CASSLVGTGVNEQYF. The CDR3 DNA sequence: TGCGCCAGCAGCTTGGTTGGGACAGGGGTAAACGAGCAGTACTTC. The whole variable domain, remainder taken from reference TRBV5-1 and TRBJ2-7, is KAGVTQTPRYLIKTRGQQVTLSCSPISGHRSVSWYQQTPGQGLQFLFEYFSETQRNKGNFPGRFSGRQFSNSRSEMNVSTLELGDSALYLCASSLVGTGVNEQYFGPGTRLTVT.